Below, 15 T cell receptor beta chains from the same sample are listed, as sequenced in a study of T cells in Graves' hyperthyroidism and ophthalmopathy. From RNA transcripts, TCR beta CDR3 regions were amplified. First-round RT-PCR of the TCR CDR3 relied on the HTBI primer set. Each CDR3 protein is one row after TCRdb ran MiXCR on the multiplex PCR reads. The data show about 610,000 distinct CDR3 sequences, 16% seen once. The sample consisted of blood. The origin of the receptors is a woman aged 40 to 49 with Graves' ophthalmopathy.

This clonotype was observed at least ten times. The chain has TRBV30 and TRBJ1-1; 9 bases are a match to TRBD1. This CDR3 spans 13 amino acids. J gave up 5 bases and V 3 bases, and 4 bases lay outside the gene matches. In germline, CDR1 is GTSNPN, CDR2 SVGIG (reference sequence). In DNA form, the CDR3 reads TGTGCCTGGAGGAGGACAGGGGAAACTGAAGCTTTCTTT. It yields the protein CAWRRTGETEAFF.

This clonotype occurred a few times. The V gene is TRBV27, the J gene TRBJ2-7; 7 nucleotides match TRBD2. Per germline, CDR1 MNHEY and CDR2 SMNVEV (reference sequence). V shed 2 bases and J 4 bases; nucleotides not matched to a gene: 5. The CDR3 sequence is 14 residues long. The CDR3 nucleotides read TGTGCCAGCAGTTTACGTGGGGGGGTATACGAGCAGTACTTC. Amino acids: CASSLRGGVYEQYF.

This clonotype appeared many times. The chain couples TRBV29-1 to TRBJ2-1; TRBD2 matches at 7 bases. CDR3 length: 15 amino acids. Unmatched junction bases numbered 12, after V lost 7 bases and J lost 3 bases. Germline CDR1 is SQVTM and CDR2 is ANQGSEA. This CDR3 reads CSGDGRASGYNEQFF. DNA for the CDR3: TGCAGCGGTGACGGTAGGGCTAGCGGCTACAATGAGCAGTTCTTC.

This clonotype was recorded many times. The chain joins TRBV2 to TRBJ2-2, with TRBD2 matching 8 bases. The CDR3 length is 18 residues. The ends lost 4 bases at V and 0 bases at J; junction bases unmatched: 10. CDR1 is SNHLY, CDR2 FYNNEI, per germline. The DNA for the CDR3 is TGTGCCAGCAGTGCCCTAGCGGGCGGGCTAGCGAACACCGGGGAGCTGTTTTTT. It codes for CASSALAGGLANTGELFF.

This clonotype was found many times. V gene TRBV5-1 combines with J gene TRBJ2-1; perhaps D is TRBD1 or TRBD2 (5 bases each). The CDR3 sequence is 16 residues long. The V and J ends lost 0 bases and 9 bases respectively, with 19 bases between them. CDR1 SGHRS and CDR2 YFSETQ come from the germline V gene. CDR3 sequence: CASSLGDHQRIGEQFF. CDR3 nucleotide sequence: TGCGCCAGCAGCTTGGGGGACCATCAGCGTATCGGTGAGCAGTTCTTC. Combining the CDR3 with reference TRBV5-1 and TRBJ2-1 gives the whole variable domain KAGVTQTPRYLIKTRGQQVTLSCSPISGHRSVSWYQQTPGQGLQFLFEYFSETQRNKGNFPGRFSGRQFSNSRSEMNVSTLELGDSALYLCASSLGDHQRIGEQFFGPGTRLTVL.

In this sample, this clonotype turned up many times. The chain joins TRBV9 to TRBJ2-7, with 7 positions matching TRBD1. CDR3 length equals 14 residues. The J segment lost 4 bases and the V segment lost 3 bases, leaving 7 bases of the junction unmatched. Germline V CDR1 and CDR2: SGDLS, YYNGEE. This chain's CDR3 is CASSAEQGQYEQYF. The DNA for the CDR3 is TGTGCCAGCAGCGCGGAACAGGGACAGTACGAGCAGTACTTC.

This clonotype was counted a single time. Just one base apart from a much larger clone, this may be a read error. The V and J genes are TRBV5-5 and TRBJ2-1; no firm D call. The CDR3 is 12 residues long. Germline CDR1 is SGHKS and CDR2 is YYEKEE (reference sequence). In nucleotides, the CDR3 is TGTGCCAGCGGCTTCAAGGGCGATGAGCAGTTCTTC. This translates into CASGFKGDEQFF.

The rearrangement links TRBV5-1 to TRBJ2-3; 11 nucleotides line up with TRBD2. V dropped 8 bases and J dropped 3; count of bases not matched to a gene: 5. Germline-derived CDR1 and CDR2 are SGHRS and YFSETQ. CDR3 size: 14 residues. CDR3 nucleotides: TGCGCCAGTGATAGCGGGAGGGGGACAGATACGCAGTATTTT. Translating it yields CASDSGRGTDTQYF. Supplemented by reference TRBV5-1 and TRBJ2-3, the full variable domain reads KAGVTQTPRYLIKTRGQQVTLSCSPISGHRSVSWYQQTPGQGLQFLFEYFSETQRNKGNFPGRFSGRQFSNSRSEMNVSTLELGDSALYLCASDSGRGTDTQYFGPGTRLTVL.

This clonotype has a count of ten or more. The chain combines TRBV12-3 or TRBV12-4 with TRBJ1-5; TRBD1 matches 7 bases. The CDR3 has 12 residues. The trim removed 8 bases at V and 7 bases at J, leaving 5 bases unmatched. The DNA of the CDR3 is TGTGCCAGCTCACCACAGGGGCAGCCCCAGCATTTT. The encoded protein is CASSPQGQPQHF.

The V and J genes are TRBV4-1 and TRBJ1-3; D call uncertain. Germline V lookup: CDR1 MGHRA, CDR2 YSYEKL. V lost 1 base, J lost 9 bases, and 13 bases lay in between. CDR3 length: 14 residues. The DNA of the CDR3 is TGCGCCAGCAGCCAAGCATGGGTTCCCAGCACCATATATTTT. Protein: CASSQAWVPSTIYF.

There are a few counts of this clonotype. This chain links TRBV12-3 or TRBV12-4 with TRBJ1-6; the D is unclear. V was pared by 3 bases and J by 8 bases, with 8 bases between. The CDR3 spans 13 residues. The CDR3 bases are TGTGCCAGCAGTTTGGGGTCGGATTCACCCCTCCACTTT. Amino acid sequence: CASSLGSDSPLHF.

This clonotype was counted between two and nine times. The chain has TRBV6-1 and TRBJ2-6, with D tentatively TRBD1 (6 bases). With 5 bases removed from V and 4 bases from J, the gap between germline ends came to 15 bases. Germline CDR1 is MNHNS and CDR2 is SASEGT. This CDR3 is built from 16 residues. The CDR3 bases are TGTGCCAGCAGTCCCAGGGGTCTCTCCGGGGCCAACGTCCTGACTTTC. This codes for CASSPRGLSGANVLTF.

To note about this clonotype: Its ends do not fully match the called genes, so a read error is possible. J is TRBJ2-7 and V is TRBV5-8; the D gene is possibly TRBD1 (6 bases). CDR3 length: 13 residues. Germline V gives CDR1 SGHTS, CDR2 YDEGEE. The CDR3 DNA is TGTGCCGGCAGCACAACAGGGTTGGGCGAGCAGTACTTC. Its translation is CAGSTTGLGEQYF.

V gene TRBV11-3 combines with J gene TRBJ2-7; D call uncertain. Trimming cost V 2 bases and J 5 bases, with 10 bases left between them. The CDR3 runs to 13 residues. CDR1 is SGHNT, CDR2 YENEEA, per germline. CDR3 DNA sequence: TGTGCCAGCAGCTTATCACGAGCCGACGAGCAGTACTTC. This translates into CASSLSRADEQYF.

This clonotype was counted many times. This chain joins TRBV20-1 and TRBJ2-5; 13 bases agree with TRBD2. Trimming took 6 bases from V and 8 from J; bases not matched to a gene: 6. Per the germline V gene, CDR1 is DFQATT and CDR2 is SNEGSKA (reference sequence). This CDR3 is built from 13 residues. CDR3 amino acids: CSAPGTSGDTQYF. The CDR3 DNA is TGCAGTGCACCCGGGACTAGCGGGGATACCCAGTACTTC.